What follows are 11 T cell receptor beta chains derived from one specimen sequenced in a study of control samples from healthy donors and cancer patients. The protocol was immunoSEQ multiplex PCR, while the TCRdb copy is restricted to in-frame clones and leaves out a portion. Of over 100,000 clones in the sample, over 80% were seen once. Sequencing input: blood. The receptors here all came from a woman in her 50s in good health.

V and J are TRBV6-6 and TRBJ2-7; 9 nucleotides line up with TRBD2. CDR3 length: 14 amino acids. Germline CDR1 is MNHNY and CDR2 is SVGAGI (reference sequence). Losses at the gene ends were 5 bases for V and 2 bases for J; bases not matched to a gene: 4. In nucleotides, the CDR3 is TGTGCCAGCAGTGGACTAGCGTTTACCTACGAGCAGTACTTC. This gives the protein CASSGLAFTYEQYF.

V gene TRBV27 combines with J gene TRBJ1-1, with a tentative D call TRBD1 (5 bases). CDR1 and CDR2 (germline): MNHEY, SMNVEV (reference sequence). This CDR3 comprises 14 residues. V gave up 2 bases and J gave up 11 bases, with 18 bases separating them. DNA for the CDR3: TGTGCCAGCAGTTTACTGGGGGGGGAAGGTGCTGCTTTCTTT. Protein: CASSLLGGEGAAFF.

Comment on this clone: The sample carries other DNA sequences with the same CDR3. This chain joins TRBV30 and TRBJ2-5; perhaps TRBD1 as D (5 bases). V was trimmed by 0 bases and J by 5 bases, leaving 10 bases between them. The CDR3 runs 13 residues. CDR1 is GTSNPN, CDR2 SVGIG, per germline (reference sequence). CDR3: CAWSVRQGETQYF. The CDR3 coding sequence is TGTGCCTGGAGTGTTCGTCAGGGCGAGACCCAGTACTTC.

The rearrangement uses TRBV3-1 (or the pseudogene TRBV3-2) and TRBJ2-7; TRBD2 might be the D (6 bases). The CDR3 covers 15 residues. Between the trimmed V and J ends, which lost 1 base and 0 bases, there was a span of 10 bases. Per germline, CDR1 LGHDT and CDR2 YNNKEL (reference sequence). The CDR3 bases are TGTGCCAGCAGCCAAGTGCCCGGGAGCTCCTACGAGCAGTACTTC. Residues: CASSQVPGSSYEQYF.

The gene calls are TRBV7-8 and TRBJ1-1, with D possibly TRBD1 on 6 matching bases. The CDR3 loop spans 15 amino acids. Germline lookup yields CDR1 SGHVS and CDR2 FQNEAQ. The ends were cut back, 9 bases at V and 3 bases at J, with 20 bases in the middle. The CDR3 nucleotides are TGTGCCAGTTACCGGGGGGCGAGGTTGGACACTGAAGCTTTCTTT. Protein sequence: CASYRGARLDTEAFF.

The chain couples TRBV4-1 to TRBJ1-6; D is uncertain. Germline lookup yields CDR1 MGHRA and CDR2 YSYEKL. This CDR3 is built from 12 residues. Trimming pared 5 bases from V and 12 bases from J, leaving 11 bases between. CDR3 in DNA: TGCGCCAGCAGCAATCCTGATGGACCCCTCCACTTT. It yields the protein CASSNPDGPLHF.

This chain links TRBV7-6 with TRBJ1-1; no firm D call. V lost 1 base to trimming and J lost 4 bases, with 7 bases between them. Germline V gene sequence: CDR1 SGHVS, CDR2 FNYEAQ. The length of the CDR3 is 13 residues. The CDR3 is CASSLEQRTEAFF. CDR3 DNA sequence: TGTGCCAGCAGCTTAGAACAGCGCACTGAAGCTTTCTTT. Based on the CDR3 plus reference TRBV7-6 and TRBJ1-1, the full variable domain is GAGVSQSPRYKVTKRGQDVALRCDPISGHVSLYWYRQALGQGPEFLTYFNYEAQQDKSGLPNDRFSAERPEGSISTLTIQRTEQRDSAMYRCASSLEQRTEAFFGQGTRLTVV.

The chain recombines TRBV7-9 with TRBJ1-1; 7 bases are a match to TRBD1. This CDR3 is built from 15 residues. The trim removed 5 bases at V and 0 bases at J, leaving 6 bases unmatched. CDR1 is SEHNR, CDR2 FQNEAQ, per germline (reference sequence). The CDR3 nucleotides are TGTGCCAGCAGCCCCCCACAGGGGATGAACACTGAAGCTTTCTTT. Residues: CASSPPQGMNTEAFF.

The chain has TRBV18 and TRBJ1-6; no definite D call. CDR3 length equals 15 residues. Germline V gives CDR1 KGHSH, CDR2 LQKENI. The ends were cut back, 0 bases at V and 10 bases at J, with 13 bases in the middle. The CDR3 is CASSPPKSGASPLHF. CDR3 DNA: TGTGCCAGCTCACCACCGAAGTCAGGAGCATCACCCCTCCACTTT. Full variable domain (missing parts from reference TRBV18 and TRBJ1-6): NAGVMQNPRHLVRRRGQEARLRCSPMKGHSHVYWYRQLPEEGLKFMVYLQKENIIDESGMPKERFSAEFPKEGPSILRIQQVVRGDSAAYFCASSPPKSGASPLHFGNGTRLTVT.

This chain links TRBV7-9 with TRBJ1-2; 7 bases fit TRBD1. Losses at the gene ends were 6 bases for V and 7 bases for J; bases not matched to a gene: 14. Germline assignment: CDR1 SEHNR and CDR2 FQNEAQ (reference sequence). This CDR3 has 15 amino acids. The CDR3: CASRHRQGILGGYTF. The CDR3, as DNA: TGTGCCAGCAGACACCGACAGGGTATCCTCGGTGGCTACACCTTC.

The CDR3 here is CASSSWTGGAYGEKLFF. In DNA, the CDR3 is TGTGCCAGCAGCTCATGGACAGGGGGCGCTTACGGAGAAAAACTGTTTTTT. V and J are TRBV11-2 and TRBJ1-4; 11 bases fit TRBD1. CDR3 length: 17 residues. The V gene end was trimmed by 4 bases and the J gene end by 8 bases; junction bases not matched to a gene: 12. The V gene's germline CDR1 is SGHAT and CDR2 FQNNGV. The full variable domain, rest sourced from reference TRBV11-2 and TRBJ1-4, is EAGVAQSPRYKIIEKRQSVAFWCNPISGHATLYWYQQILGQGPKLLIQFQNNGVVDDSQLPKDRFSAERLKGVDSTLKIQPAKLEDSAVYLCASSSWTGGAYGEKLFFGSGTQLSVL.